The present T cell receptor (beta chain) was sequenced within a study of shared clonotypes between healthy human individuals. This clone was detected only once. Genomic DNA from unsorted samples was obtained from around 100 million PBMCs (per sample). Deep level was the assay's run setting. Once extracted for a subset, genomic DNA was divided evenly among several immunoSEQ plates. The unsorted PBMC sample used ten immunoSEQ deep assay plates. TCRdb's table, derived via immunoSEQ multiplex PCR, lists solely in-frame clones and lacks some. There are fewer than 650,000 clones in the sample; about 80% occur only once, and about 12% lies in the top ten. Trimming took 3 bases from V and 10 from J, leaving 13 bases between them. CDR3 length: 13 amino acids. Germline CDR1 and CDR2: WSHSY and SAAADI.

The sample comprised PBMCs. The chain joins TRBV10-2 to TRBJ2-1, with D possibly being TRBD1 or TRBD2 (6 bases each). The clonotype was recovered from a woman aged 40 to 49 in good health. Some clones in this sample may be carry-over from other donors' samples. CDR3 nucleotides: TGCGCCAGCAGTGATCGGGGGCGCGGGGAGCAGTTCTTC. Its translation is CASSDRGRGEQFF.